This T cell receptor beta chain was captured by sequencing in a study of shared clonotypes between healthy human individuals. About the research overall: CD4 naive cells filled three plates per donor, CD4 memory three, CD8 naive two and CD8 memory one. Study results and caveats: Researchers found naive subsets generally carried larger estimated richness than memory subsets. Though the depth was large, rarefaction showed that sorted-subset sequencing was incomplete.

A word on this clone: Its target is not known.

Trimming at V came to 5 bases and at J to 5 bases, leaving 9 bases not matched to a gene. Germline lookup yields CDR1 MNHNY and CDR2 SVGAGI (reference sequence). The CDR3 spans 15 residues. The study ran the assay at deep level. TCRdb's table, derived via immunoSEQ multiplex PCR, lists solely in-frame clones and lacks some. The table lists more than 500,000 clones, approximately 95% of them singletons. The receptor's source is a woman in her thirties in good health. V usage is TRBV6-6 and J usage is TRBJ2-7; TRBD1 matches at 10 bases. The sequenced sample consisted of naive CD4+ T cells sorted from blood. The sample's subset: CD45RA+ positively selected. The CDR3 region is CASSNPGTGVDEQYF. The CDR3, as DNA: TGTGCCAGCAGTAATCCCGGGACAGGGGTCGACGAGCAGTACTTC.